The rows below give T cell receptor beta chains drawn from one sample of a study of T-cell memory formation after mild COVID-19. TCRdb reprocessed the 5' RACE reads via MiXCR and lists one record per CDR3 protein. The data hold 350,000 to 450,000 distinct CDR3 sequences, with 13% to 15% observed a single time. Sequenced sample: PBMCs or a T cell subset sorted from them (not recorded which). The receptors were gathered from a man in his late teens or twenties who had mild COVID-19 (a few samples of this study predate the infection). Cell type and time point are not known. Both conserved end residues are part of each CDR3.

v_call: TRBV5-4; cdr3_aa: CASSLRDRGETEAFF
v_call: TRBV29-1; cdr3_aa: CSVEQNYEQYF
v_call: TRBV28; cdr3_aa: CASSWTNTGELFF
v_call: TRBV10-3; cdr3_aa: CAIRDREANYGYTF
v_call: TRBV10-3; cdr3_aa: CAISTDRAAPLHF
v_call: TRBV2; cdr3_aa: CASRGTGDIQYF
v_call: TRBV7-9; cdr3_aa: CASSSSEGSMYTIYF
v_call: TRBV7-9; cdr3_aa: CASSLETREETQYF
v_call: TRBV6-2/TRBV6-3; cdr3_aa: CASSRGTLNTEAFF
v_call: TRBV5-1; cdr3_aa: CASSPGRAETQYF
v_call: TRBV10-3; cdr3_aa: CAIGYQSGELFF
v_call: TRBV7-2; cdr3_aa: CASSFLDMTYEQYF
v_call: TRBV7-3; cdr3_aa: CASSFGRLPHTDTQYF
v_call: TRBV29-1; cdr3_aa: CSALDSFYEQYF
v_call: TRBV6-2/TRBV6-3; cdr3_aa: CAGRTRDRVGGELFF
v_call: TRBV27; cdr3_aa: CASSFGHLYGYTF
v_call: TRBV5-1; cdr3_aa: CASSLAPMGVRNTIYF
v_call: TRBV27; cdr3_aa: CASSWGLAGDNEQFF
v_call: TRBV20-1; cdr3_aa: CSARATGYYGYTF
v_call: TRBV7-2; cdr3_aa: CASSRVNSNQPQHF
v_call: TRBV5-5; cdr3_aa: CASSPSPTNPYYGYTF
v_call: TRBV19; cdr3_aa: CASSIDRGGEQFF
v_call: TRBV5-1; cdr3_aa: CASGRDSRYYNEQFF
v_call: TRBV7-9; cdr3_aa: CASSHRKGRGGYTF
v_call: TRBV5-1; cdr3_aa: CASSLAAGTNYGYTF
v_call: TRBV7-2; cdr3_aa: CASSPYTGREEQFF
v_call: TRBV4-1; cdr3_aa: CASSHPWGSNTEAFF
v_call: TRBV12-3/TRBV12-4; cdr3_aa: CASRGTGIGQPQHF
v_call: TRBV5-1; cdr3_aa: CASSFYRAPNEQFF
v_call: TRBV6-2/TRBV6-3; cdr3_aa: CASSYRGSPYGYTF
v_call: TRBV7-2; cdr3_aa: CASSFLGGPADSSRFF
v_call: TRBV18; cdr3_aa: CASSPLRSGGAKNIQYF
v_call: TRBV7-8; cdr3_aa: CASSLVGYEQYF
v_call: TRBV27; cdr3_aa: CASSLFGGTDTQYF
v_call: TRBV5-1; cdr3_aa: CASSLGDRNNSPLHF
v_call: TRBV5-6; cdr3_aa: CASSRLAEATDTQYF
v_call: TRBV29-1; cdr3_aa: CSAGTGETEAFF
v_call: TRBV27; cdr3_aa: CASSLYLSGSLYEQYF
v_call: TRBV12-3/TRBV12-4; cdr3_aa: CASTNTGGTDTQYF
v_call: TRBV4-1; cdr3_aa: CASSQGSPGFNEQFF
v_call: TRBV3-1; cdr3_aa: CASSSGGANTEAFF
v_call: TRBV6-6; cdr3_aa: CATSSQYF
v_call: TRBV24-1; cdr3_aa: CATSGTNEETQYF
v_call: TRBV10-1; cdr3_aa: CASSESAGGPSTDTQYF